Presented here are 2 T cell receptor beta chains from one specimen sequenced in a study of T cell repertoires in cytomegalovirus infection. TCRdb processed the reads anew with MiXCR; each CDR3 protein has one entry. The table lists about 350,000 distinct CDR3 sequences, around a third of them singletons. Which antigens these TCRs recognize remains unknown. The source material was cultured PBMCs, sampled from culture after CMV antigen stimulation. Every receptor here comes from a human donor in good health (CMV status not recorded). Some clones in this sample may be carry-over from other donors' samples.

In nucleotides, the CDR3 is TGCGCCAGCAGCTTGGAGGGGGGCTTGAAGACCCAGTACTTC. This translates into CASSLEGGLKTQYF. The chain couples TRBV5-1 to TRBJ2-5; tentatively, D is TRBD1 or TRBD2 (6 bases each). In germline, CDR1 is SGHRS, CDR2 YFSETQ. Between the trimmed V and J ends, which lost 0 bases and 6 bases, there was a span of 12 bases. The CDR3 length is 14 residues.

The chain joins TRBV19 to TRBJ1-5; 8 bases map to TRBD1. The CDR3 is 14 amino acids. CDR1 and CDR2 from the germline V gene are LNHDA and SQIVND (reference sequence). J was trimmed by 5 bases and V by 6 bases; bases with no gene match: 6. CDR3 nucleotide sequence: TGTGCCAGTAGCCCGACAGGGGTCTATCAGCCCCAGCATTTT. Amino acids: CASSPTGVYQPQHF.